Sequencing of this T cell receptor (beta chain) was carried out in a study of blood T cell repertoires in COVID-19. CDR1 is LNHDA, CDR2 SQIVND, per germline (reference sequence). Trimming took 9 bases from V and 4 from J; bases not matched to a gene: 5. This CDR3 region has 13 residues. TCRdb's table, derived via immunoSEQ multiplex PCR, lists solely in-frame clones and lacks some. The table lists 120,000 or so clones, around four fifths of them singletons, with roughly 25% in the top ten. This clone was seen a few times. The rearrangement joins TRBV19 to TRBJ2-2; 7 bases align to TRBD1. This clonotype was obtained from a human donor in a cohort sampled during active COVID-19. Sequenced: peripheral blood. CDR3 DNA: TGTGCCAGCACAACAGGGGTCACCGGGGAGCTGTTTTTT. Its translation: CASTTGVTGELFF.